This T cell receptor beta chain was identified in a study of lymphopenia after photon versus proton radiotherapy. Points from the study as a whole: Under photons, naive T cells and diversity fell while effector/memory populations rose.

J was trimmed by 2 bases and V by 2 bases; bases with no gene match: 2. Per the germline V gene, CDR1 is SGHRS and CDR2 is YFSETQ. CDR3 length equals 15 residues. Only one count was recorded for this clone. Its antigen is not identified. Some clones are missing from TCRdb's copy, which holds only in-frame ones; the method was immunoSEQ multiplex PCR. This sample has 20,000 to 30,000 clones, with roughly 85% found just once. The chain combines TRBV5-1 with TRBJ1-3; TRBD1 agrees at 9 bases. The receptor was isolated from a man aged 25 to 40 with gastric cancer. This sample comprised peripheral blood, obtained from a patient treated with photon-based radiotherapy. CDR3: CASSFGTGTGNTIYF. The CDR3 DNA reads TGCGCCAGCAGCTTTGGGACAGGGACTGGAAACACCATATATTTT.